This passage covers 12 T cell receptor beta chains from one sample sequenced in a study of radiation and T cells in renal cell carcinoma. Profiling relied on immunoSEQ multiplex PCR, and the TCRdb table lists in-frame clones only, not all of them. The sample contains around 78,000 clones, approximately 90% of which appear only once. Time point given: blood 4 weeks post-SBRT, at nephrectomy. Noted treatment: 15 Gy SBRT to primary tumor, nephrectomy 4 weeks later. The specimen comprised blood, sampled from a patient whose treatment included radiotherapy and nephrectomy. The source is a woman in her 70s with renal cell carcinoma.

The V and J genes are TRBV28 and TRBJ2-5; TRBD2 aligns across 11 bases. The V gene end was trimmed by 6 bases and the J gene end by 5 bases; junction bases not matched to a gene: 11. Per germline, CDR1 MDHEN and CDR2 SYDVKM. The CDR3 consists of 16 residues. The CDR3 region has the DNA TGTGCCAGCAGGAAGGTTAGCGGGGGGGCATATGAGACCCAGTACTTC. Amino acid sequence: CASRKVSGGAYETQYF.

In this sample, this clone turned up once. CDR3 protein: CASRKQGNTGELFF. CDR3 bases: TGTGCCAGCCGAAAACAGGGAAACACCGGGGAGCTGTTTTTT. The rearrangement uses TRBV6-1 and TRBJ2-2; tentatively, D is TRBD1 (6 bases). Trimming removed 8 bases from V and 2 bases from J, with 12 bases in between. CDR1 MNHNS and CDR2 SASEGT come from the germline V gene. The CDR3 loop spans 14 amino acids.

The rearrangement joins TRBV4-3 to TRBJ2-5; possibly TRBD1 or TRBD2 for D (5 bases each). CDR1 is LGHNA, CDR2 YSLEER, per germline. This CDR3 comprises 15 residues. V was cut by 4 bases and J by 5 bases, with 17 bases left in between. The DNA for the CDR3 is TGCGCCAGCAGCCCGAACATACAAGAGGGGGAGACCCAGTACTTC. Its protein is CASSPNIQEGETQYF.

The DNA for the CDR3 is TGTGCCAGCAGTTTGTCAGGGTGGGAAGCTTTCTTT. Its translation: CASSLSGWEAFF. The chain uses TRBV28 and TRBJ1-1; the D gene is possibly TRBD1 (5 bases). Germline CDR1 reads MDHEN; CDR2 reads SYDVKM. This CDR3 comprises 12 residues. V was shortened by 3 bases and J by 8 bases, with 10 bases between the two germline ends.

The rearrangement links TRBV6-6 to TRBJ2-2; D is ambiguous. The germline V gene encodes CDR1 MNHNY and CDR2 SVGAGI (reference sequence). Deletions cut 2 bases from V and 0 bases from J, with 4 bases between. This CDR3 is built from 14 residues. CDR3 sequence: CASSYVTNTGELFF. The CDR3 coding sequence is TGTGCCAGCAGTTACGTCACGAACACCGGGGAGCTGTTTTTT.

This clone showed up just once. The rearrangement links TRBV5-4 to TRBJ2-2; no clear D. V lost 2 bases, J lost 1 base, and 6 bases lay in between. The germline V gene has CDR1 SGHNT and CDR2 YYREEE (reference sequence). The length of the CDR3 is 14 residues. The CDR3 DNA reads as TGTGCCAGCAGCTTACACAAGAACACCGGGGAGCTGTTTTTT. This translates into CASSLHKNTGELFF.

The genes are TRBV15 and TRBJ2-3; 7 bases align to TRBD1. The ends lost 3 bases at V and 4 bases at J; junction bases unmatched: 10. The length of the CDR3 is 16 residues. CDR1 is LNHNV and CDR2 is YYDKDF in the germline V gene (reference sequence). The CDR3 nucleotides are TGTGCCACCAGCAGGTTTTTCGACAGGGCGGCAGATACGCAGTATTTT. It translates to CATSRFFDRAADTQYF.

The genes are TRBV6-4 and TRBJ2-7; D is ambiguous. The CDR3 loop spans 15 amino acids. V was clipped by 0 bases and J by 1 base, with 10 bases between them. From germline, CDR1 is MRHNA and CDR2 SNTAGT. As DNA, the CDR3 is TGTGCCAGCAGTGACTCTGGTATCCGGTCCTACGAGCAGTACTTC. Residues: CASSDSGIRSYEQYF.

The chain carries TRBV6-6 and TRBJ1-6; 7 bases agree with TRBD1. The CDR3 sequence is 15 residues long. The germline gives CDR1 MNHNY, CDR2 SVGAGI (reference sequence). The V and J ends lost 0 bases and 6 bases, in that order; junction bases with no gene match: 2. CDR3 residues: CASSYSGQTNSPLHF. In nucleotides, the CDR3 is TGTGCCAGCAGTTACTCGGGACAGACTAATTCACCCCTCCACTTT.

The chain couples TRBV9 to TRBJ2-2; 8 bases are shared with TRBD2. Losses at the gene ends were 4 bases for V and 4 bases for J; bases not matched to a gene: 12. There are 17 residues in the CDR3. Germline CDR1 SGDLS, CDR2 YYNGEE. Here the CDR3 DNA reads TGTGCCAGCAGCCGGGGGTCACTAGCGGCGACCACCGGGGAGCTGTTTTTT. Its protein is CASSRGSLAATTGELFF.

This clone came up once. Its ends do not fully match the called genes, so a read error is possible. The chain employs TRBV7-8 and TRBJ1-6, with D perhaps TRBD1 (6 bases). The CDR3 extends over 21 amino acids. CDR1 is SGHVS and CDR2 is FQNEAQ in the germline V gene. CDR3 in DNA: TGTGCCAGCAGCTTAAAGTCTGGGCAGGGGAAGATGGAACGAAATAAATCACCCCTCCACTTT. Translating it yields CASSLKSGQGKMERNKSPLHF.

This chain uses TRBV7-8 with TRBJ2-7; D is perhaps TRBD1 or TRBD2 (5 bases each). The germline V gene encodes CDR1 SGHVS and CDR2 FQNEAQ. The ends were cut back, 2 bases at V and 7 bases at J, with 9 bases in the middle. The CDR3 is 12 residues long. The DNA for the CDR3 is TGTGCCAGCAGCTTAATGGGGGAAGAGCAGTACTTC. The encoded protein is CASSLMGEEQYF.